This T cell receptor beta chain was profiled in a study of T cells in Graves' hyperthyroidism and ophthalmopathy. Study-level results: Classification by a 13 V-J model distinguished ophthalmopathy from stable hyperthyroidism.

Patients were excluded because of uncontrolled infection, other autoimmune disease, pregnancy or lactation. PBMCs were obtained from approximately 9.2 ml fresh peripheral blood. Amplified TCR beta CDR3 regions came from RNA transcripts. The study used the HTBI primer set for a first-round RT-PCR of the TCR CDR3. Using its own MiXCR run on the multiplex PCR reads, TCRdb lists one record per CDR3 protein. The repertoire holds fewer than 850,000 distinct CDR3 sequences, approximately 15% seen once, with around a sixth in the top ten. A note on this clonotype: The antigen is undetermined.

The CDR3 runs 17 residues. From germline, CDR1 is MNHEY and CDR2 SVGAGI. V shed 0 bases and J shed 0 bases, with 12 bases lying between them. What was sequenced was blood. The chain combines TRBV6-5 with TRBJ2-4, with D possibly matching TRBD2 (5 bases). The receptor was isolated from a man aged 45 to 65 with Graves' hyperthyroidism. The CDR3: CASSYSYGLLAKNIQYF. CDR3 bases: TGTGCCAGCAGTTACTCCTACGGACTCCTAGCCAAAAACATTCAGTACTTC.